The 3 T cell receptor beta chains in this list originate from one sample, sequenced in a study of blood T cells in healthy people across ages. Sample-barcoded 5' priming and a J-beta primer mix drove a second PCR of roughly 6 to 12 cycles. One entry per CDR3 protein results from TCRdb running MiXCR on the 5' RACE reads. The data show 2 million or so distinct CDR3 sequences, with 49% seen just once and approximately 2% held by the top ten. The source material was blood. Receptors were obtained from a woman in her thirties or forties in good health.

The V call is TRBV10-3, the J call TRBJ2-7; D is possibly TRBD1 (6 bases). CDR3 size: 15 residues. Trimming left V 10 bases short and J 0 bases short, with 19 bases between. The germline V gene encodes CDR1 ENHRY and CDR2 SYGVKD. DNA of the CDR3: TGTGCCACCGACCAACGGACAGCGAGCTCCTACGAGCAGTACTTC. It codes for CATDQRTASSYEQYF.

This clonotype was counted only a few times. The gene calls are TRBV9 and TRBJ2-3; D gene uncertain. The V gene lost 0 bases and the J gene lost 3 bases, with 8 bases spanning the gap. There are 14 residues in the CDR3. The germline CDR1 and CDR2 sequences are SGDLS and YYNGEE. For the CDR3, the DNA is TGTGCCAGCAGCGTAGGGGGAAAAACAGATACGCAGTATTTT. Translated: CASSVGGKTDTQYF.

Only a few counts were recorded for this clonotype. This CDR3 reads CASRASGYQETQYF. As DNA, the CDR3 is TGTGCCAGCAGGGCTAGCGGGTACCAAGAGACCCAGTACTTC. The V call is TRBV2, the J call TRBJ2-5; 8 bases line up with TRBD2. Trimming cost V 6 bases and J 0 bases; bases outside gene matches: 3. CDR1 is SNHLY and CDR2 is FYNNEI in the germline V gene. The CDR3 sequence is 14 residues long.